The 28 T cell receptor beta chains below were found in one sample sequenced in a study of CD8 T cells in ankylosing spondylitis. TCRdb independently ran MiXCR on the 5' RACE reads; one entry per CDR3 protein. This table has more than 30,000 distinct CDR3 sequences, about 11% appearing once. The sequenced sample was synovial fluid, either unsorted or a sorted T cell fraction (not recorded which). The receptors come from a male donor with ankylosing spondylitis.

Only a few counts were recorded for this clonotype. The chain links TRBV6-1 to TRBJ2-3, with TRBD1 as a possible D gene (5 bases). Germline-derived CDR1 and CDR2 are MNHNS and SASEGT. V dropped 5 bases and J dropped 4 bases, with 16 bases sitting between them. The CDR3 spans 15 residues. DNA of the CDR3: TGTGCCAGCAGTCTAGGGGATAGCCTCCCAGATACGCAGTATTTT. This codes for CASSLGDSLPDTQYF.

This clonotype has a handful of counts. The rearrangement links TRBV7-9 to TRBJ2-7, with 9 bases identical to TRBD2. Germline CDR1 and CDR2: SEHNR and FQNEAQ (reference sequence). V dropped 5 bases and J dropped 3; count of bases not matched to a gene: 8. This CDR3 comprises 15 residues. Here the CDR3 DNA reads TGTGCCAGCAGCCCGTCGGGTAGCGGGGGCTACGAGCAGTACTTC. Its translation: CASSPSGSGGYEQYF.

In its sample, this clonotype was seen many times. The chain couples TRBV20-1 to TRBJ2-3; 9 nucleotides agree with TRBD2. The CDR3 has 14 amino acids. In germline, CDR1 is DFQATT, CDR2 SNEGSKA (reference sequence). V trimming: 5 bases; J trimming: 4 bases; junction bases outside the gene matches: 7. The CDR3 is CSALGAGGPDTQYF. The CDR3 nucleotides are TGCAGTGCTTTAGGGGCGGGAGGGCCAGATACGCAGTATTTT.

This clonotype was counted between two and nine times. V gene TRBV5-6 combines with J gene TRBJ2-3; the D call may be TRBD1 or TRBD2 (5 bases each). Trimming shortened V by 3 bases and J by 5 bases, and 10 bases separated the two germline ends. The CDR3 consists of 13 residues. The V gene's germline CDR1 is SGHDT and CDR2 YYEEEE. The CDR3 spells CASSSGTGDTQYF. CDR3 coding DNA: TGTGCCAGCAGCTCAGGGACGGGAGATACGCAGTATTTT.

The rearrangement links TRBV15 to TRBJ2-1, with 15 nucleotides matching TRBD2. V lost 3 bases and J lost 6; bases outside the gene matches: 0. Germline lookup yields CDR1 LNHNV and CDR2 YYDKDF (reference sequence). This CDR3 has 15 amino acids. The CDR3 DNA follows: TGTGCCACCAGCAGGGGACTAGCGGGAGGCAATGAGCAGTTCTTC. This encodes CATSRGLAGGNEQFF.

The J gene is TRBJ1-5, the V gene TRBV2; D gene unclear. The germline CDR1 and CDR2 sequences are SNHLY and FYNNEI. The V and J ends lost 7 bases and 0 bases respectively, with 16 bases between them. This CDR3 contains 16 residues. In DNA, the CDR3 is TGTGCCAGCACAAGACAAACTGTGGTTAGCAATCAGCCCCAGCATTTT. It encodes CASTRQTVVSNQPQHF.

This clonotype was counted only a few times. The rearrangement links TRBV12-3 or TRBV12-4 to TRBJ2-7; D may be TRBD1 (6 bases). The CDR3 covers 13 residues. V gave up 2 bases and J gave up 7 bases, with 12 bases separating them. DNA of the CDR3: TGTGCCAGCAGTTTAAGTGGGGGCGGTGAGCAGTACTTC. This encodes CASSLSGGGEQYF.

This clonotype is labeled medium-sized. The DNA for the CDR3 is TGCAGCGTGATAGCGGGAGGAATGAATGAGCAGTTCTTC. Protein product: CSVIAGGMNEQFF. The V gene is TRBV29-1, the J gene TRBJ2-1; 10 positions agree with TRBD2. The germline V gene encodes CDR1 SQVTM and CDR2 ANQGSEA. V lost 6 bases and J lost 7; bases outside the gene matches: 6. This CDR3 is 13 amino acids long.

This chain connects TRBV11-3 to TRBJ2-1; 7 bases are shared with TRBD2. V trimming: 5 bases; J trimming: 3 bases; junction bases outside the gene matches: 7. Germline V gene lookup returns CDR1 SGHNT and CDR2 YENEEA. The CDR3 covers 15 residues. For the CDR3, the DNA is TGTGCCAGCAGCGCTGCTAGCGGTAGCTACAATGAGCAGTTCTTC. It encodes CASSAASGSYNEQFF.

The chain links TRBV20-1 to TRBJ2-7; no firm D call. V was shortened by 1 base and J by 6 bases, with 16 bases between the two germline ends. The germline CDR1 and CDR2 sequences are DFQATT and SNEGSKA (reference sequence). This CDR3 is built from 14 residues. The CDR3 is CSARVRPGNGEQYF. CDR3 coding DNA: TGCAGTGCTAGAGTTAGGCCTGGGAACGGCGAGCAGTACTTC.

The gene calls are TRBV12-3 or TRBV12-4 and TRBJ2-7, with D uncertain. This CDR3 has 16 amino acids. V lost 0 bases, J lost 0 bases, and 12 bases lay in between. The CDR3 DNA reads as TGTGCCAGCAGTTTAGCCCCGCCGATGTTCTCCTACGAGCAGTACTTC. The encoded protein is CASSLAPPMFSYEQYF.

This chain uses TRBV10-1 with TRBJ2-5, with unresolved D. CDR3 length: 12 residues. V was cut by 4 bases and J by 5 bases, with 8 bases left in between. Germline CDR1 is WNHNN and CDR2 is SYGVQD (reference sequence). The CDR3 DNA sequence: TGCGCCAGCAGTGCTCTCCGGGAGACCCAGTACTTC. This encodes CASSALRETQYF.

V gene TRBV20-1 combines with J gene TRBJ2-7; no clear D gene. Germline V gene sequence: CDR1 DFQATT, CDR2 SNEGSKA (reference sequence). V was cut by 6 bases and J by 3 bases, with 6 bases left in between. CDR3 length: 10 residues. The CDR3 sequence: CSAASYEQYF. The CDR3 nucleotides read TGCAGTGCGGCGAGCTACGAGCAGTACTTC.

This clonotype has a handful of counts. The V gene is TRBV27, the J gene TRBJ2-7; D ambiguous. The CDR3 has 12 residues. V was shortened by 3 bases and J by 4 bases, with 7 bases between the two germline ends. CDR1 is MNHEY and CDR2 is SMNVEV in the germline V gene (reference sequence). The CDR3 region has the DNA TGTGCCAGCAGTTTTACGGCGTACGAGCAGTACTTC. Encoded protein: CASSFTAYEQYF.

The gene calls are TRBV6-5 and TRBJ2-7; no reliable D call. Germline values: CDR1 MNHEY, CDR2 SVGAGI. The CDR3 has 15 amino acids. The V and J ends lost 3 bases and 3 bases respectively, with 15 bases between them. CDR3 amino acids: CASSYPRDGRYEQYF. DNA for the CDR3: TGTGCCAGCAGTTATCCCCGAGACGGGCGCTACGAGCAGTACTTC.

This clonotype was detected many times. The chain uses TRBV19 and TRBJ2-7; D perhaps matches TRBD2 (5 bases). V gave up 0 bases and J gave up 6 bases, with 9 bases separating them. The V gene's germline CDR1 is LNHDA and CDR2 SQIVND (reference sequence). The CDR3 loop spans 13 amino acids. The CDR3 spells CASSIDRTREQYF. The CDR3 DNA is TGTGCCAGTAGTATAGACAGGACTCGCGAGCAGTACTTC.

The chain carries TRBV18 and TRBJ2-7; 8 bases line up with TRBD2. CDR3 length: 20 amino acids. V lost 8 bases, J lost 5 bases, and 29 bases stayed unmatched. The V gene's germline CDR1 is KGHSH and CDR2 LQKENI. Here the CDR3 reads CASRHIRKLRDKREWHEQYF. The CDR3 DNA sequence: TGTGCCAGCCGTCATATCCGTAAGCTCAGGGACAAGCGGGAGTGGCACGAGCAGTACTTC.

This clonotype has a handful of counts. This chain uses TRBV14 with TRBJ2-7; D gene uncertain. The CDR3 runs to 14 residues. V was clipped by 0 bases and J by 6 bases, with 12 bases between them. CDR1 is SGHDN, CDR2 FVKESK, per germline. For the CDR3, the DNA is TGTGCCAGCAGCCAAGATAAGGTTGGGTTCGAGCAGTACTTC. It is translated as CASSQDKVGFEQYF.

This clonotype was seen more than once but under ten times. The chain carries TRBV18 and TRBJ2-2; tentatively, D is TRBD2 (5 bases). V lost 3 bases and J lost 0, with 20 bases in between. There are 19 residues in the CDR3. Germline V gives CDR1 KGHSH, CDR2 LQKENI. Written as DNA, the CDR3 is TGTGCCAGCTCACCGCGGCAATCTAGCCCGTACGCGAACACCGGGGAGCTGTTTTTT. Protein product: CASSPRQSSPYANTGELFF.

The chain links TRBV20-1 to TRBJ2-3, with 8 positions matching TRBD2. Trimming cost V 3 bases and J 4 bases; bases outside gene matches: 9. Germline loops: CDR1 DFQATT, CDR2 SNEGSKA (reference sequence). CDR3 length equals 15 residues. The CDR3: CSASEASGWADTQYF. DNA for the CDR3: TGCAGTGCTAGTGAGGCTAGCGGGTGGGCAGATACGCAGTATTTT.

The gene calls are TRBV27 and TRBJ2-1, with 7 bases lining up with TRBD1. CDR1 MNHEY and CDR2 SMNVEV come from the germline V gene (reference sequence). With 9 bases clipped from V and 0 bases from J, the junction kept 2 bases outside the gene matches. The CDR3 spans 13 residues. The CDR3 region has the DNA TGTGCCAGTAGACAGGGCTCCTACAATGAGCAGTTCTTC. It specifies CASRQGSYNEQFF.

The rearrangement links TRBV7-3 to TRBJ2-7, with 12 nucleotides matching TRBD2. The CDR3 totals 16 residues. Germline V gene lookup returns CDR1 SGHTA and CDR2 FQGTGA. The ends lost 4 bases at V and 5 bases at J; junction bases unmatched: 9. The CDR3 DNA is TGTGCCAGCAGCTCTGACAGACTAGCGGGAGTGAACGAGCAGTACTTC. This sequence encodes CASSSDRLAGVNEQYF. Looking up the rest from reference TRBV7-3 and TRBJ2-7 gives the full variable domain: GAGVSQTPSNKVTEKGKYVELRCDPISGHTALYWYRQSLGQGPEFLIYFQGTGAADDSGLPNDRFFAVRPEGSVSTLKIQRTERGDSAVYLCASSSDRLAGVNEQYFGPGTRLTVT.

This clonotype was seen at least ten times. The chain employs TRBV29-1 and TRBJ2-1, with TRBD1 matching 8 bases. Germline lookup yields CDR1 SQVTM and CDR2 ANQGSEA. The CDR3 sequence is 12 residues long. Unmatched junction bases numbered 4, after V lost 5 bases and J lost 7 bases. The CDR3: CSVQGAGNEQFF. CDR3 sequence (DNA): TGCAGCGTTCAGGGGGCTGGGAATGAGCAGTTCTTC.

This clonotype was seen a few times. The rearrangement uses TRBV12-5 and TRBJ2-1; 8 bases map to TRBD1. In germline, CDR1 is LGHNT, CDR2 FRNRAP. J was trimmed by 8 bases and V by 6 bases; bases with no gene match: 6. The CDR3 is 13 residues long. The CDR3 region is CASGQTGADEQFF. The CDR3 DNA reads TGTGCTAGTGGCCAGACAGGGGCCGATGAGCAGTTCTTC. The whole variable domain, filled in from reference TRBV12-5 and TRBJ2-1, reads DARVTQTPRHKVTEMGQEVTMRCQPILGHNTVFWYRQTMMQGLELLAYFRNRAPLDDSGMPKDRFSAEMPDATLATLKIQPSEPRDSAVYFCASGQTGADEQFFGPGTRLTVL.

The chain recombines TRBV7-9 with TRBJ2-2; 10 bases line up with TRBD2. Germline lookup yields CDR1 SEHNR and CDR2 FQNEAQ (reference sequence). Trimming removed 2 bases from V and 3 bases from J; junction bases left unmatched: 3. This CDR3 spans 16 amino acids. This CDR3 reads CASSLTGTSDTGELFF. The CDR3 nucleotides are TGTGCCAGCAGCTTAACCGGGACTAGCGACACCGGGGAGCTGTTTTTT.

The V gene is TRBV9, the J gene TRBJ2-7; 7 nucleotides align to TRBD1. Germline V lookup: CDR1 SGDLS, CDR2 YYNGEE. V gave up 0 bases and J gave up 0 bases; unmatched junction bases: 0. The CDR3 is 14 residues long. This CDR3 is CASSVGDSSYEQYF. Here the CDR3 DNA reads TGTGCCAGCAGCGTAGGGGACAGCTCCTACGAGCAGTACTTC.

This clonotype was picked up a small number of times. This chain joins TRBV27 and TRBJ2-1; D not certain. The germline gives CDR1 MNHEY, CDR2 SMNVEV (reference sequence). This CDR3 comprises 14 residues. The ends were cut back, 8 bases at V and 8 bases at J, with 19 bases in the middle. The CDR3: CASLPSSTWDEQFF. The CDR3 DNA reads as TGTGCCAGCCTTCCTAGTTCGACCTGGGATGAGCAGTTCTTC.

The genes are TRBV28 and TRBJ1-5, with D uncertain. V was cut by 3 bases and J by 0 bases, with 9 bases left in between. CDR1 is MDHEN and CDR2 is SYDVKM in the germline V gene. The CDR3 contains 15 residues. For the CDR3, the DNA is TGTGCCAGCAGTTTCCCCCGGACTAGCAATCAGCCCCAGCATTTT. This codes for CASSFPRTSNQPQHF.